The 18 T cell receptor beta chains below were found in one sample sequenced in a study of T cell repertoires in ileal Crohn's disease. Only in-frame clones appear in the TCRdb table, and some are missing; sequencing was by immunoSEQ multiplex PCR. The sample yields 16,000 or so clones, 80% seen once. Sequencing input: ileal tissue. The receptors shown here come from an adult with Crohn's disease.

This clone occurred once. One junction end disagrees with the germline gene, perhaps due to a read error. The chain joins TRBV5-1 to TRBJ1-3; D is unclear. The CDR3 has 15 residues. The V gene's germline CDR1 is SGHRS and CDR2 YFSETQ. The CDR3 reads CTSSLGHGAGNTIYF. CDR3 sequence (DNA): TGCACCAGCAGCTTGGGCCACGGTGCTGGAAACACCATATATTTT. Supplemented by reference TRBV5-1 and TRBJ1-3, the full variable domain reads KAGVTQTPRYLIKTRGQQVTLSCSPISGHRSVSWYQQTPGQGLQFLFEYFSETQRNKGNFPGRFSGRQFSNSRSEMNVSTLELGDSALYLCTSSLGHGAGNTIYFGEGSWLTVV.

The rearrangement links TRBV12-1 to TRBJ1-1. TRBV12-1 is a pseudogene segment. CDR3 length: 14 amino acids. The chain's CDR3 is CASSFIFVNTEAFF. CDR3 DNA: TGTGCCAGCAGCTTTATATTCGTGAACACTGAAGCTTTCTTT.

The chain's CDR3 is CASSSRETQYF. In nucleotides, the CDR3 is TGCGCCAGCAGTAGCCGGGAGACCCAGTACTTC. The chain couples TRBV10-2 to TRBJ2-5; D is unresolved. V was pared by 5 bases and J by 5 bases, with 6 bases between. Germline V gene sequence: CDR1 WSHSY, CDR2 SAAADI. The CDR3 has 11 amino acids.

This clone was seen a handful of times. This chain joins TRBV5-5 and TRBJ2-3; D might be TRBD1 (6 bases). The germline V gene encodes CDR1 SGHKS and CDR2 YYEKEE (reference sequence). The CDR3 is 16 amino acids. V lost 0 bases and J lost 0, with 11 bases in between. CDR3 coding DNA: TGTGCCAGCAGCTTGGTTGGGGGCGGAAGCACAGATACGCAGTATTTT. Translation gives CASSLVGGGSTDTQYF.

V usage is TRBV14 and J usage is TRBJ2-7; D not certain. This CDR3 comprises 14 residues. V shed 2 bases and J shed 7 bases, with 15 bases lying between them. Germline V gene data show CDR1 as SGHDN and CDR2 as FVKESK. DNA for the CDR3: TGTGCCAGCAGCCAAATAGTGGCGGCCGGGGAGCAGTACTTC. As protein: CASSQIVAAGEQYF.

The chain has TRBV15 and TRBJ2-1, with D maybe TRBD1 (6 bases). From germline, CDR1 is LNHNV and CDR2 YYDKDF (reference sequence). The ends were cut back, 6 bases at V and 3 bases at J, with 12 bases in the middle. The CDR3 runs 14 residues. In DNA form, the CDR3 reads TGTGCCACCAGTAAGGAACAGGGCTACAATGAGCAGTTCTTC. Translating gives CATSKEQGYNEQFF.

The chain carries TRBV5-1 and TRBJ2-3; D may be TRBD1 (6 bases). The CDR3 has 16 amino acids. V was pared by 1 base and J by 2 bases, with 14 bases between. Germline V gives CDR1 SGHRS, CDR2 YFSETQ. The DNA for the CDR3 is TGCGCCAGCAGCTTGTGGGGGCCTCCCAACACAGATACGCAGTATTTT. It translates to CASSLWGPPNTDTQYF. The full variable domain, in which reference TRBV5-1 and TRBJ2-3 provide the parts outside the CDR3, is KAGVTQTPRYLIKTRGQQVTLSCSPISGHRSVSWYQQTPGQGLQFLFEYFSETQRNKGNFPGRFSGRQFSNSRSEMNVSTLELGDSALYLCASSLWGPPNTDTQYFGPGTRLTVL.

This chain connects TRBV5-1 to TRBJ2-3; 7 bases fit TRBD2. The CDR3 spans 16 residues. Looked up from germline, CDR1 is SGHRS and CDR2 is YFSETQ. V shed 1 base, J shed 4 bases, and the junction held 9 bases outside the gene matches. CDR3 in amino acids: CASSLWSGISSDTQYF. The CDR3 bases are TGCGCCAGCAGCTTGTGGAGCGGGATATCGTCAGATACGCAGTATTTT.

The chain joins TRBV30 to TRBJ2-4; 12 positions match TRBD1. The V and J ends lost 0 bases and 6 bases, in that order; junction bases with no gene match: 6. The CDR3 has 16 amino acids. Germline lookup yields CDR1 GTSNPN and CDR2 SVGIG (reference sequence). In nucleotides, the CDR3 is TGTGCCTGGAGTGTGGGGGGACAGGGGGCGTTAAACATTCAGTACTTC. This gives the protein CAWSVGGQGALNIQYF.

The chain links TRBV10-1 to TRBJ1-1; 7 bases match TRBD1. Germline lookup yields CDR1 WNHNN and CDR2 SYGVQD (reference sequence). The length of the CDR3 is 14 residues. V shed 6 bases and J 1 base; nucleotides not matched to a gene: 5. The CDR3 protein is CASRQDRTNTEAFF. Written as DNA, the CDR3 is TGCGCCAGCAGACAGGACAGGACGAACACTGAAGCTTTCTTT.

This chain connects TRBV2 to TRBJ1-5, with TRBD1 identical over 10 bases. Germline V gives CDR1 SNHLY, CDR2 FYNNEI. Germline trimming cut 7 bases from V and 5 bases from J; bases unmatched to any gene: 8. This CDR3 spans 15 amino acids. The chain's CDR3 is CASNPGQGRYQPQHF. The CDR3 region has the DNA TGTGCCAGCAACCCGGGACAGGGGCGCTATCAGCCCCAGCATTTT.

This sequence joins TRBV6-1 and TRBJ2-5; no clear D. The J call may be incorrect, as the DNA end agrees better with TRBJ2-7. Germline assignment: CDR1 MNHNS and CDR2 SASEGT. The CDR3 extends over 12 amino acids. CDR3 DNA sequence: TGTGCCAGCAGGGGCCCGACCTACGAGCAGTACTTC. Its protein product is CASRGPTYEQYF.

The chain recombines TRBV7-9 with TRBJ2-5, with D uncertain. Between the trimmed V and J ends, which lost 1 base and 1 base, there was a span of 10 bases. The CDR3 has 15 amino acids. Germline values: CDR1 SEHNR, CDR2 FQNEAQ (reference sequence). The DNA of the CDR3 is TGTGCCAGCAGCTTAGAACCCTGGCTCCAAGAGACCCAGTACTTC. This gives the protein CASSLEPWLQETQYF.

The chain carries TRBV19 and TRBJ1-5; D is unresolved. The germline V and J ends were trimmed by 4 bases and 2 bases, with 15 bases remaining between them. CDR1 and CDR2 (germline): LNHDA, SQIVND (reference sequence). This CDR3 has 16 residues. CDR3 bases: TGTGCCAGTAGTAAGCTTGGGAGGTCCGGCAATCAGCCCCAGCATTTT. It yields the protein CASSKLGRSGNQPQHF.

The chain recombines TRBV6-6 with TRBJ1-5, with 10 positions matching TRBD1. Germline CDR1 MNHNY, CDR2 SVGAGI (reference sequence). V lost 9 bases, J lost 4 bases, and 9 bases stayed unmatched. This CDR3 comprises 15 residues. The DNA of the CDR3 is TGTGCCAGTGAGTTGGACAGGGGGGCAAATCAGCCCCAGCATTTT. Translation: CASELDRGANQPQHF.

The chain carries TRBV9 and TRBJ1-1; 12 nucleotides match TRBD1. The CDR3 runs to 15 residues. Germline V lookup: CDR1 SGDLS, CDR2 YYNGEE. With V trimmed by 3 bases and J by 5 bases, 5 bases remained unmatched. The CDR3 sequence is CASSGGQGALTEAFF. The CDR3 nucleotides are TGTGCCAGCAGCGGGGGACAGGGGGCGTTGACTGAAGCTTTCTTT. Supplemented by reference TRBV9 and TRBJ1-1, the full variable domain reads DSGVTQTPKHLITATGQRVTLRCSPRSGDLSVYWYQQSLDQGLQFLIQYYNGEERAKGNILERFSAQQFPDLHSELNLSSLELGDSALYFCASSGGQGALTEAFFGQGTRLTVV.

The chain has TRBV27 and TRBJ1-1; D is unclear. This CDR3 region has 13 residues. Germline loops: CDR1 MNHEY, CDR2 SMNVEV (reference sequence). V lost 4 bases, J lost 0 bases, and 6 bases lay in between. The CDR3: CASSSIMNTEAFF. CDR3 nucleotides: TGTGCCAGCAGTTCCATCATGAACACTGAAGCTTTCTTT.

The CDR3 bases are TGTGCCAGCAGCGTAGACGGGAGAGGGGAGGGTGGCTACACCTTC. It codes for CASSVDGRGEGGYTF. The chain uses TRBV9 and TRBJ1-2; weak D call: TRBD1 (5 bases). CDR1 and CDR2 from the germline V gene are SGDLS and YYNGEE. The CDR3 runs 15 residues. With 0 bases removed from V and 7 bases from J, the gap between germline ends came to 16 bases.